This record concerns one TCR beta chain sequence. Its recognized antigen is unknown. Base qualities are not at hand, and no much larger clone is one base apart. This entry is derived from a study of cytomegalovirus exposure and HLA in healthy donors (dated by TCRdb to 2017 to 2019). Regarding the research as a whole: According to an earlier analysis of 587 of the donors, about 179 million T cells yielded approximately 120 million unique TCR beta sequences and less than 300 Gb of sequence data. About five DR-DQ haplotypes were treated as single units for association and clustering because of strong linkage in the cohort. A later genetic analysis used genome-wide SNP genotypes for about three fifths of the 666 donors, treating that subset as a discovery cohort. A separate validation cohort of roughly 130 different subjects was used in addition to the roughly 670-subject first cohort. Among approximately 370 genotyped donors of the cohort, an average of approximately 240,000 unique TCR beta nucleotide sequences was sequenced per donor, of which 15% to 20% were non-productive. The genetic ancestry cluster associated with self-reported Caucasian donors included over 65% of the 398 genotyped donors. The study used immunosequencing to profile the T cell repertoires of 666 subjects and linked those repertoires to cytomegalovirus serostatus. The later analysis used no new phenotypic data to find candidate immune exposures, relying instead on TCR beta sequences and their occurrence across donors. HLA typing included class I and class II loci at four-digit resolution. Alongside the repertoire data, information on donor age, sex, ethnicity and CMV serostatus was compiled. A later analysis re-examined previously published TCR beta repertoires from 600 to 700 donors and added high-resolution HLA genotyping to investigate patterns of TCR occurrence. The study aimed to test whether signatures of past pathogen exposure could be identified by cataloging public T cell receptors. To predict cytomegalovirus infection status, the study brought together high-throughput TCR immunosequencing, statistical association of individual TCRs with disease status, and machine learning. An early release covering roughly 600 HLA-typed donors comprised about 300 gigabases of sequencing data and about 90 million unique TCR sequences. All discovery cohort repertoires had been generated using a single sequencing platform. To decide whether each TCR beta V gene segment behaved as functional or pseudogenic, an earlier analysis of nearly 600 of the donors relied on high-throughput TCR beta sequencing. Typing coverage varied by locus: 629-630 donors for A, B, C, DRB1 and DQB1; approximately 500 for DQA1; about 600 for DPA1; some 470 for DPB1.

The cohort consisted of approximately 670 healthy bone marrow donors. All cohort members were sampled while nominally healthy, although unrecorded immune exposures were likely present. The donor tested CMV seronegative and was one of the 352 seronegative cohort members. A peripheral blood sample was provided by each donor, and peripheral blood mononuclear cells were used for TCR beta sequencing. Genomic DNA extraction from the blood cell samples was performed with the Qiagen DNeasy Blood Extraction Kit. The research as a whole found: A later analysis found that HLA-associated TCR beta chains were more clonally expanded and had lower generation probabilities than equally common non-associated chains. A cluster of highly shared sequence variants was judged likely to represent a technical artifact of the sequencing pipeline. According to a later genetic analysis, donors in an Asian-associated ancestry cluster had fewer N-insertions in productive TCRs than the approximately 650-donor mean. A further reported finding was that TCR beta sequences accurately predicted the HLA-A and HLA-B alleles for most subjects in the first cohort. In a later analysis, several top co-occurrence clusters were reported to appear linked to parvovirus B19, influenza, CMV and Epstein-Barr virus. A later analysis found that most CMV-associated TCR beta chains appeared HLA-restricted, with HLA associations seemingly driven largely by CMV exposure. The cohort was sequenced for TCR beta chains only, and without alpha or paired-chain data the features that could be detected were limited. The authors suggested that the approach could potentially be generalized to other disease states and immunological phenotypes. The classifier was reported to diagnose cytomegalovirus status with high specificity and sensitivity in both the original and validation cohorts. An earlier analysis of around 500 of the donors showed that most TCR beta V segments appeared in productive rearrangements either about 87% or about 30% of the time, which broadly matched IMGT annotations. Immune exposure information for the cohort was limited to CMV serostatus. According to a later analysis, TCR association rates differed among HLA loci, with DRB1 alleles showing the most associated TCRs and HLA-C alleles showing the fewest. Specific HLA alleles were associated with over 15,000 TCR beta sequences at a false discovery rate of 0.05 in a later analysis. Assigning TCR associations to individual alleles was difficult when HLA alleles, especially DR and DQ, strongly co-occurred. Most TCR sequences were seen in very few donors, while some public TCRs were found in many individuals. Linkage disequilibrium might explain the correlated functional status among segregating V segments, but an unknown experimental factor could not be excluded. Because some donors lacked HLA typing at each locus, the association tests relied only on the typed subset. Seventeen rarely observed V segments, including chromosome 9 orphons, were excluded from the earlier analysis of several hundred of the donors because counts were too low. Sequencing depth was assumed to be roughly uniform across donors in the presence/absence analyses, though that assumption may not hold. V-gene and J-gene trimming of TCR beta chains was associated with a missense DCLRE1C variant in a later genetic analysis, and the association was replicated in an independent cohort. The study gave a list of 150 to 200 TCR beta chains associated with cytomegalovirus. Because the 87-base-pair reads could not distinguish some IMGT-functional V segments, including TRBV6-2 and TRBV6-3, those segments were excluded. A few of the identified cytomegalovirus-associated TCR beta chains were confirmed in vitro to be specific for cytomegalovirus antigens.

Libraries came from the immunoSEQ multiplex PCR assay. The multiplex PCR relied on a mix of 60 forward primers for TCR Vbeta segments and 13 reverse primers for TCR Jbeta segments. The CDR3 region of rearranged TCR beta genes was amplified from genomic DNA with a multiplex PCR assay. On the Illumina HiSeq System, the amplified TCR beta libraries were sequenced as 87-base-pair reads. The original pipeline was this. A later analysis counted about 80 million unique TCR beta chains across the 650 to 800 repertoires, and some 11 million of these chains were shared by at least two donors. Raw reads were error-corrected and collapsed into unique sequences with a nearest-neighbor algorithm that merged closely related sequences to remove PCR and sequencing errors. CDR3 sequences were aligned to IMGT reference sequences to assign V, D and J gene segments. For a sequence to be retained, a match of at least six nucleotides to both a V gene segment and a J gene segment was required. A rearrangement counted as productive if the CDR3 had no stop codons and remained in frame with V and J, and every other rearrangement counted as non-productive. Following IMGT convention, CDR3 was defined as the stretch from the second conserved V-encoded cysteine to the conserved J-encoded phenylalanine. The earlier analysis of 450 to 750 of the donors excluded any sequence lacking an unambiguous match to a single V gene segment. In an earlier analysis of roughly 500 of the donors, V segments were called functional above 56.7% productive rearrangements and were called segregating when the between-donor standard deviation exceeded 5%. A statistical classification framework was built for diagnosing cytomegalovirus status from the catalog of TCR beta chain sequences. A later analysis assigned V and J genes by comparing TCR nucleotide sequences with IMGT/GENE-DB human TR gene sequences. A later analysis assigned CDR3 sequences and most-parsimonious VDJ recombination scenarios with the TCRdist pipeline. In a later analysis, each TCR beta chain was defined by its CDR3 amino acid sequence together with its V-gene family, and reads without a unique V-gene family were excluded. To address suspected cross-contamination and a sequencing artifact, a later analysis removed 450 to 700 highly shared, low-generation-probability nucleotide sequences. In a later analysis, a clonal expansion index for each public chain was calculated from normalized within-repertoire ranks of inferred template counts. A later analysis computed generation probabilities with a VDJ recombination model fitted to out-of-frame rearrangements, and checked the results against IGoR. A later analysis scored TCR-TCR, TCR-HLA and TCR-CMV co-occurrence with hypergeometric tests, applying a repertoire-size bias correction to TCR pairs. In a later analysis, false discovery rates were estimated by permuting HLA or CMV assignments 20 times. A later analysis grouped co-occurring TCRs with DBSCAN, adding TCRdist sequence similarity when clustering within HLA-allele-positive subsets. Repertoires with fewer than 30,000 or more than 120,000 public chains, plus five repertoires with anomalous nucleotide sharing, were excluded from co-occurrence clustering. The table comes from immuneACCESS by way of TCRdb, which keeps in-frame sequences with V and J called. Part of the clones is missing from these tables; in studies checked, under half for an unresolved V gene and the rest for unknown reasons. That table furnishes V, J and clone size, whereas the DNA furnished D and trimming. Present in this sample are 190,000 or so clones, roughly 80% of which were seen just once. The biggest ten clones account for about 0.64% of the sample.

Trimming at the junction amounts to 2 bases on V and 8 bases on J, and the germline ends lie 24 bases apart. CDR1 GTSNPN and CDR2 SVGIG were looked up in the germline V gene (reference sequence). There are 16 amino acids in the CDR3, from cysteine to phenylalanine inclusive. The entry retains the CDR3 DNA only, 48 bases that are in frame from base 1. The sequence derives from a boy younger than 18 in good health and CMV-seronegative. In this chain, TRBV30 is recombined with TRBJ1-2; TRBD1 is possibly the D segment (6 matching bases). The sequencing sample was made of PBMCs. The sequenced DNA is TGTGCCTGGAGTCTCCCGACTACCGAGGGGGGGAGCGGCTACACCTTC. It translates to CAWSLPTTEGGSGYTF.